The following is a TCR beta chain sequence with its context. Its antigen remains unidentified. The data stem from a study of OX40 agonist ivuxolimab in advanced cancers. Study at large: Ivuxolimab is a fully human IgG2 antibody that activates OX40 (CD134). Past anti-PD-1, anti-PD-L1 or anti-CTLA-4 therapy was accepted, and 35% to 45% had received some. General study results and limits: CD4+ and CD8+ blood T cells expanded clonally by week 6 at 0.1 to 3.0 mg/kg. No antigen was identified for the clonally expanded peripheral T cells.

The length of the CDR3 is 15 residues. The V gene's germline CDR1 is ENHRY and CDR2 SYGVKD. V dropped 3 bases and J dropped 4; count of bases not matched to a gene: 6. TCRdb's copy holds only in-frame clones and misses some; the assay was immunoSEQ multiplex PCR. This table holds roughly 44,000 clones, 80% found once. V and J are TRBV10-3 and TRBJ2-5; the match to TRBD2 covers 9 bases. The sample in question was CD4+ or CD8+ T cells sorted from blood, obtained in a trial of the OX40 agonist ivuxolimab. The origin of this receptor is an adult with an advanced solid tumor such as melanoma, head and neck, liver or kidney cancer. The CDR3 spells CAISEPGLARETQYF. CDR3 DNA: TGTGCCATCAGTGAACCGGGACTAGCTAGAGAGACCCAGTACTTC.